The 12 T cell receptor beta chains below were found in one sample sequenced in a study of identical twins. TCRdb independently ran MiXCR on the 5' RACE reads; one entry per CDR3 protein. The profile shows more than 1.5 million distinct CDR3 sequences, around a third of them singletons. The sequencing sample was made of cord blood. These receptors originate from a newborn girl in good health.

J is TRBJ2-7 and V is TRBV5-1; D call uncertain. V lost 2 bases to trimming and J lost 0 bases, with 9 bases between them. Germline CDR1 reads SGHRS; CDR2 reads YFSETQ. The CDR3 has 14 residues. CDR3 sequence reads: CASSFGSNSYEQYF. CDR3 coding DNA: TGCGCCAGCAGCTTTGGCAGTAACTCCTACGAGCAGTACTTC.

The CDR3, as DNA: TGTGCCAGCAGCCGGGGGGTAACTGGAAACACCATATATTTT. Its translation is CASSRGVTGNTIYF. V gene TRBV3-1 combines with J gene TRBJ1-3; possible D gene TRBD1, 5 bases. The germline V gene has CDR1 LGHDT and CDR2 YNNKEL (reference sequence). CDR3 length: 14 residues. V lost 4 bases, J lost 2 bases, and 9 bases lay in between.

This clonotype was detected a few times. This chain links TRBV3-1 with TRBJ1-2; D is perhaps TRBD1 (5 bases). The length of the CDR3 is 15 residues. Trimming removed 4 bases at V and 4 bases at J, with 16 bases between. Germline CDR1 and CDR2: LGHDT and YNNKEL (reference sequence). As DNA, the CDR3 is TGTGCCAGCAGCCTGACATGGGGCGCGAGCTATGGCTACACCTTC. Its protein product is CASSLTWGASYGYTF.

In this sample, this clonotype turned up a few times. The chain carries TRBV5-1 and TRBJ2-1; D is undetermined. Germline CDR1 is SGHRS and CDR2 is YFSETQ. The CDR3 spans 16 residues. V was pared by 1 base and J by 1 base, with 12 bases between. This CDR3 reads CASSLFSTQSYNEQFF. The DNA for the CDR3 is TGCGCCAGCAGCTTGTTTAGCACTCAGTCCTACAATGAGCAGTTCTTC. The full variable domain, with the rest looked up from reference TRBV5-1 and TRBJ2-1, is KAGVTQTPRYLIKTRGQQVTLSCSPISGHRSVSWYQQTPGQGLQFLFEYFSETQRNKGNFPGRFSGRQFSNSRSEMNVSTLELGDSALYLCASSLFSTQSYNEQFFGPGTRLTVL.

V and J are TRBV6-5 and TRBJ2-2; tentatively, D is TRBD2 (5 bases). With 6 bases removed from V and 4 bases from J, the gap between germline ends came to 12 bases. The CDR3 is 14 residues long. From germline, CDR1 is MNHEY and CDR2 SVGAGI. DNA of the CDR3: TGTGCCAGCAGACTACTAGAAACCACCGGGGAGCTGTTTTTT. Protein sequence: CASRLLETTGELFF.

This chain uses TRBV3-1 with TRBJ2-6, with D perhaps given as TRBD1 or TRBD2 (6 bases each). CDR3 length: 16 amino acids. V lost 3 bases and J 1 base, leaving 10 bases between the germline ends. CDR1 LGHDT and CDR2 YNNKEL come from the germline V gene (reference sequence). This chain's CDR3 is CASSHRGTSGANVLTF. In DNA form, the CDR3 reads TGTGCCAGCAGCCATAGGGGGACTTCTGGGGCCAACGTCCTGACTTTC.

The CDR3: CASSPDGLPYGYTF. CDR3 DNA sequence: TGTGCCAGCAGCCCGGACGGACTACCCTATGGCTACACCTTC. The genes are TRBV12-3 or TRBV12-4 and TRBJ1-2; D call uncertain. The CDR3 consists of 14 residues. The germline V and J ends were trimmed by 6 bases and 4 bases, with 15 bases remaining between them.

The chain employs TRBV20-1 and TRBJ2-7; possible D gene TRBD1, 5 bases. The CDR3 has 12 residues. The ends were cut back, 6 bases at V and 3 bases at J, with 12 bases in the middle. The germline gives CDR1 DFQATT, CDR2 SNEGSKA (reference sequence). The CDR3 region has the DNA TGCAGTGCCGGTGGCAGGGTCTACGAGCAGTACTTC. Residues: CSAGGRVYEQYF.

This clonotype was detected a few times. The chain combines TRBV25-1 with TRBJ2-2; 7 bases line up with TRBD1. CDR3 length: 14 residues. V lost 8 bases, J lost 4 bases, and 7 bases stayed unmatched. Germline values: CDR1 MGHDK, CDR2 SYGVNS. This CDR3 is CASRRTGSTGELFF. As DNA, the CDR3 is TGTGCCAGCCGACGGACAGGTAGCACCGGGGAGCTGTTTTTT.

In DNA form, the CDR3 reads TGTGCCATCAGTGAGTCGGGGGGCGGACAGCCCCAGCATTTT. It codes for CAISESGGGQPQHF. V is TRBV10-3 and J is TRBJ1-5; D possibly corresponds to TRBD1 (6 bases). Deletions cut 0 bases from V and 7 bases from J, with 10 bases between. CDR1 is ENHRY and CDR2 is SYGVKD in the germline V gene. This CDR3 spans 14 amino acids.

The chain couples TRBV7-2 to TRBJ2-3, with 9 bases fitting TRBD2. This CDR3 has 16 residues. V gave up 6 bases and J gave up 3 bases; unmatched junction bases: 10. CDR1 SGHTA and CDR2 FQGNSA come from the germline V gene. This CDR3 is CASRPNPGLATDTQYF. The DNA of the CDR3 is TGTGCCAGCAGACCGAATCCGGGACTAGCAACAGATACGCAGTATTTT.

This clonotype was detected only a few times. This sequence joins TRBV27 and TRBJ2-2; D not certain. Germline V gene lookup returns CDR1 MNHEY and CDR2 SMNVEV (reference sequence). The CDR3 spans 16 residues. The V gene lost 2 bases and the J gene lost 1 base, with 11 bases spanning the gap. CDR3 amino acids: CASSLKGTLNTGELFF. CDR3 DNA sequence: TGTGCCAGCAGTTTAAAGGGCACCTTGAACACCGGGGAGCTGTTTTTT.